Listed below are T cell receptor beta chains from one sample, sequenced in a study of OX40 agonist ivuxolimab in advanced cancers. Profiling relied on immunoSEQ multiplex PCR, and the TCRdb table lists in-frame clones only, not all of them. The repertoire holds around 80,000 clones, with 65% to 90% as singletons. Sequenced material: CD4+ or CD8+ T cells sorted from blood, taken in a trial of the OX40 agonist ivuxolimab. The source is an adult with an advanced solid tumor such as melanoma, head and neck, liver or kidney cancer. Each CDR3 is given with its conserved first and last residue. The order of the fields is J gene, V gene, D gene, CDR3 length, clone size, CDR3 DNA, CDR3 protein. A D gene is named only where the DNA matches it firmly. Clone size is shown for a subset of rows, as once, few, many or a class of expanded clone.

TRBJ2-2 TRBV7-2 NA 13 NA TGTGCCAGCAGCTACCGGAGGACCGAGGAGCTGTTTTTT CASSYRRTEELFF
TRBJ2-7 TRBV4-3 NA 15 NA TGCGCCAGCAGCCTAGTGGTGGCGGGAACCTACGAGCAGTACTTC CASSLVVAGTYEQYF
TRBJ2-7 TRBV11-2 NA 15 NA TGTGCCAGCAGCTTAGCGGCAGGGGGGACCTACGAGCAGTACTTC CASSLAAGGTYEQYF
TRBJ1-3 TRBV7-6 TRBD1 17 NA TGTGCCAGCAGCGGCAGCGGGGACAGGATCTCTGGAAACACCATATATTTT CASSGSGDRISGNTIYF
TRBJ2-6 TRBV19 NA 15 NA TGTGCCAGTAGTCGACCGGGCTCTGGAGCCAACGTCCTGACTTTC CASSRPGSGANVLTF
TRBJ2-5 TRBV11-3 TRBD2 18 NA TGTGCCAGCAGCTTAGATAAAGTAGCGGGCCCTTCGGCGGAGACCCAGTACTTC CASSLDKVAGPSAETQYF
TRBJ1-5 TRBV6-5 NA 15 NA TGTGCCAGCAGCCCGGGGGGGAAGGGCAATCAGCCCCAGCATTTT CASSPGGKGNQPQHF
TRBJ1-1 TRBV28 NA 13 NA TGTGCCAGCACCGATATCGGGGTTCCTGAAGCTTTCTTT CASTDIGVPEAFF
TRBJ1-2 TRBV18 TRBD1 17 NA TGTGCCAGCTCACCCTTTGCAAGGGACAGGGGGATTTACGGCTACACCTTC CASSPFARDRGIYGYTF
TRBJ2-7 TRBV5-4 TRBD2 16 NA TGTGCCAGCAGCTCGGCGGGACTAGCGGACTCCTACGAGCAGTACTTC CASSSAGLADSYEQYF
TRBJ1-2 TRBV19 NA 14 NA TGTGCCAGTAGTATACTATCGGGGGTATATGGCTACACCTTC CASSILSGVYGYTF
TRBJ1-1 TRBV30 NA 15 once TGTGCCTGGAGTGTACGACCCGGGACGAACACTGAAGCTTTCTTT CAWSVRPGTNTEAFF
TRBJ2-7 TRBV4-2 NA 17 NA TGTGCCAGCAGCCAAGATCCAACAGGGTTTACACCATACGAGCAGTACTTC CASSQDPTGFTPYEQYF
TRBJ2-7 TRBV6-5 TRBD1 15 NA TGTGCCAGCAGTTACAAAGGGACAGGTCACTACGAGCAGTACTTC CASSYKGTGHYEQYF
TRBJ1-5 TRBV7-2 TRBD1 13 NA TGTGCCAGCAGCGCGACAGGGATCCAGCCCCAGCATTTT CASSATGIQPQHF
TRBJ1-6 TRBV19 NA 13 NA TGTGCCAGTAGTACACTTTTAATGTCACCCCTCCACTTT CASSTLLMSPLHF
TRBJ1-5 TRBV10-2 NA 15 NA TGCGCCAGCAGTGAGGGCCAGAGGATAGTGGAGCCCCAGCATTTT CASSEGQRIVEPQHF